The 25 T cell receptor beta chains below were found in one sample sequenced in a study of blood T cell repertoires in COVID-19. Here immunoSEQ multiplex PCR was the method, and the copy in TCRdb shows in-frame clones only, minus some. The table records roughly 250,000 clones, 79% of them present only once. The sequencing sample was made of peripheral blood. The source of these receptors is a woman aged 40 to 50 with active or convalescent COVID-19.

J is TRBJ2-2 and V is TRBV11-1; 7 bases match TRBD1. This CDR3 region has 16 residues. Trimming cost V 5 bases and J 7 bases; bases outside gene matches: 13. Germline CDR1 and CDR2: SGHAT and FQDESV (reference sequence). CDR3 in DNA: TGTGCCAGCAGCCAGATTTCGACAGGGTATGACGGGGAGCTGTTTTTT. Translating it yields CASSQISTGYDGELFF.

The chain combines TRBV5-1 with TRBJ2-1; D is uncertain. This CDR3 has 13 amino acids. Germline CDR1 SGHRS, CDR2 YFSETQ. V was cut by 4 bases and J by 7 bases, with 12 bases left in between. This CDR3 reads CASSLPGGNEQFF. CDR3 coding DNA: TGCGCCAGCAGCCTTCCGGGTGGGAATGAGCAGTTCTTC.

The CDR3 coding sequence is TGTGCCAGCAGCAAAAGTAGACAGGGGTTTAACTATGGCTACACCTTC. Its protein product is CASSKSRQGFNYGYTF. The chain is built from TRBV21-1 and TRBJ1-2; the table's D call TRBD1 went unverified against the DNA. TRBV21-1 is termed a pseudogene. This CDR3 is 16 amino acids long.

The chain carries TRBV6-5 and TRBJ1-1; 7 bases are shared with TRBD1. Germline V gene lookup returns CDR1 MNHEY and CDR2 SVGAGI. This CDR3 comprises 12 residues. With 6 bases clipped from V and 12 bases from J, the junction kept 10 bases outside the gene matches. In nucleotides, the CDR3 is TGTGCCAGCAGGGCCCCGGGACAGCTAACTTTCTTT. Amino acids: CASRAPGQLTFF.

This chain links TRBV5-4 with TRBJ1-5; 9 bases fit TRBD1. This CDR3 is built from 14 residues. The V and J ends lost 4 bases and 6 bases, in that order; junction bases with no gene match: 5. The germline gives CDR1 SGHNT, CDR2 YYREEE (reference sequence). The CDR3 DNA sequence: TGTGCCAGCAGCACGGACAGGGGAGGTCAGCCCCAGCATTTT. Protein sequence: CASSTDRGGQPQHF.

The chain couples TRBV7-2 to TRBJ1-2; 7 bases agree with TRBD1. V lost 8 bases, J lost 4 bases, and 16 bases stayed unmatched. Germline lookup yields CDR1 SGHTA and CDR2 FQGNSA. CDR3 size: 16 residues. The CDR3, as DNA: TGTGCCAGCGGATTAAACCGGGGACAGATCCTCTATGGCTACACCTTC. Protein sequence: CASGLNRGQILYGYTF.

CDR3 DNA sequence: TGTGCCAGCAGCAGAGAAGGAGCGGACACAGATACGCAGTATTTT. Translated, it gives CASSREGADTDTQYF. The rearrangement links TRBV7-3 to TRBJ2-3; the D gene is possibly TRBD2 (5 bases). V shed 5 bases and J shed 2 bases, with 14 bases lying between them. The CDR3 extends over 15 amino acids. Germline V lookup: CDR1 SGHTA, CDR2 FQGTGA.

This clone was counted a few times. Other nucleotide sequences in the sample specify the same CDR3. This chain links TRBV10-3 with TRBJ1-2; 10 bases fit TRBD1. The CDR3 length is 15 residues. V dropped 7 bases and J dropped 2; count of bases not matched to a gene: 7. The V gene's germline CDR1 is ENHRY and CDR2 SYGVKD. CDR3 coding DNA: TGTGCCATCACCGGGGGACAGGGGAAGAACTATGGCTACACCTTC. Protein product: CAITGGQGKNYGYTF.

This clone was seen only once. The chain employs TRBV7-8 and TRBJ1-5, with TRBD1 matching 7 bases. The CDR3 is made up of 15 amino acids. From germline, CDR1 is SGHVS and CDR2 FQNEAQ. V lost 5 bases and J lost 4; bases outside the gene matches: 8. The CDR3 protein is CASSPPGQVNQPQHF. In DNA form, the CDR3 reads TGTGCCAGCAGCCCACCTGGACAGGTTAATCAGCCCCAGCATTTT.

V usage is TRBV19 and J usage is TRBJ1-3, with D unresolved. From germline, CDR1 is LNHDA and CDR2 SQIVND (reference sequence). CDR3 size: 12 residues. V dropped 8 bases and J dropped 7 bases, with 12 bases sitting between them. The CDR3 sequence is CASSFEANTIYF. CDR3 bases: TGTGCCAGTTCTTTCGAGGCGAACACCATATATTTT.

In its sample, this clone was seen many times. The chain combines TRBV27 with TRBJ2-5; D unclear. The CDR3 is made up of 14 amino acids. Trimming took off 4 bases at V and 4 bases at J, with 13 bases between the two ends. CDR1 is MNHEY and CDR2 is SMNVEV in the germline V gene (reference sequence). The CDR3 DNA follows: TGTGCCAGCAGTTCCCCCCCCCGGGTAGAGACCCAGTACTTC. It translates to CASSSPPRVETQYF.

This clone appeared many times. CDR3 sequence: CASSEVAGHTYEQYF. The CDR3 DNA follows: TGTGCCAGCAGTGAAGTAGCGGGACATACCTACGAGCAGTACTTC. J is TRBJ2-7 and V is TRBV25-1; 8 bases line up with TRBD2. After removal of 2 bases from V and 2 bases from J, the junction contained 5 bases not matched to a gene. Germline V lookup: CDR1 MGHDK, CDR2 SYGVNS. The CDR3 contains 15 residues.

The J gene is TRBJ2-1, the V gene TRBV28; TRBD2 aligns across 14 bases. V shed 2 bases and J 10 bases; nucleotides not matched to a gene: 7. This CDR3 region has 16 residues. CDR1 and CDR2 (germline): MDHEN, SYDVKM. The CDR3 DNA is TGTGCCAGCAGTTTACCGGGACTAGCGGGGGCTGGAGAGCAGTTCTTC. It specifies CASSLPGLAGAGEQFF.

The chain uses TRBV10-1 and TRBJ2-5; 9 bases line up with TRBD1. Looked up from germline, CDR1 is WNHNN and CDR2 is SYGVQD (reference sequence). This CDR3 has 13 amino acids. J was trimmed by 9 bases and V by 6 bases; bases with no gene match: 8. The CDR3 sequence is CASSPGQGHPQYF. CDR3 sequence (DNA): TGCGCCAGCAGCCCGGGACAGGGACATCCCCAGTACTTC.

This clone has just a few counts. This chain joins TRBV9 and TRBJ1-2, with a weak D call TRBD1 (5 bases). The germline CDR1 and CDR2 sequences are SGDLS and YYNGEE. The CDR3 has 14 amino acids. V gave up 4 bases and J gave up 2 bases, with 12 bases separating them. This CDR3 reads CASSPGLLNYGYTF. The DNA for the CDR3 is TGTGCCAGCAGCCCGGGACTCTTAAACTATGGCTACACCTTC.

With regard to this clone: The limits of the CDR3 on the DNA are not certain, so only TCRdb's listed CDR3 is given. The chain links TRBV6-5 to TRBJ1-2. The CDR3 adds up to 11 amino acids, both ends counted. Looked up from germline, CDR1 is MNHEY and CDR2 is SVGAGI. CDR3: CASSSSYGYTF.

The rearrangement links TRBV5-1 to TRBJ2-1, with 11 nucleotides matching TRBD2. CDR1 SGHRS and CDR2 YFSETQ come from the germline V gene. V trimming: 4 bases; J trimming: 2 bases; junction bases outside the gene matches: 2. The CDR3 runs to 15 residues. DNA for the CDR3: TGCGCCAGCAGCATGACTAGCGGGGCCTACAATGAGCAGTTCTTC. It is translated as CASSMTSGAYNEQFF.

The V gene is TRBV5-6, the J gene TRBJ2-1; tentatively, D is TRBD1 (5 bases). The CDR3 extends over 17 amino acids. V shed 2 bases and J shed 5 bases, with 20 bases lying between them. Germline V gene lookup returns CDR1 SGHDT and CDR2 YYEEEE. The CDR3 bases are TGTGCCAGCAGCTTTTTTCAGGGCCTTCTTTTAAACAATGAGCAGTTCTTC. Amino acid sequence: CASSFFQGLLLNNEQFF. The variable domain in full, with the rest retrieved from reference TRBV5-6 and TRBJ2-1, is DAGVTQSPTHLIKTRGQQVTLRCSPKSGHDTVSWYQQALGQGPQFIFQYYEEEERQRGNFPDRFSGHQFPNYSSELNVNALLLGDSALYLCASSFFQGLLLNNEQFFGPGTRLTVL.

This CDR3 is CASSPKTGYNEQFF. Written as DNA, the CDR3 is TGTGCCAGCTCACCAAAGACAGGGTACAATGAGCAGTTCTTC. This chain connects TRBV18 to TRBJ2-1; TRBD1 agrees at 7 bases. The germline CDR1 and CDR2 sequences are KGHSH and LQKENI. CDR3 length equals 14 residues. V lost 2 bases and J lost 4; bases outside the gene matches: 2.

The V gene is TRBV18, the J gene TRBJ2-2; 12 positions match TRBD1. J was trimmed by 7 bases and V by 1 base; bases with no gene match: 10. This CDR3 spans 18 amino acids. Germline assignment: CDR1 KGHSH and CDR2 LQKENI. The DNA of the CDR3 is TGTGCCAGCTCACCACTTAATCCCGGGACAGGGGGCAACGGGGAGCTGTTTTTT. Amino acid sequence: CASSPLNPGTGGNGELFF. Supplemented by reference TRBV18 and TRBJ2-2, the full variable domain reads NAGVMQNPRHLVRRRGQEARLRCSPMKGHSHVYWYRQLPEEGLKFMVYLQKENIIDESGMPKERFSAEFPKEGPSILRIQQVVRGDSAAYFCASSPLNPGTGGNGELFFGEGSRLTVL.

The rearrangement uses TRBV5-1 and TRBJ2-5; 7 nucleotides agree with TRBD2. The V gene end was trimmed by 3 bases and the J gene end by 1 base; junction bases not matched to a gene: 0. This CDR3 has 13 amino acids. Germline V lookup: CDR1 SGHRS, CDR2 YFSETQ. CDR3 protein: CASSSGGQETQYF. The CDR3 DNA reads TGCGCCAGCAGCTCGGGGGGCCAAGAGACCCAGTACTTC.

V and J are TRBV9 and TRBJ1-6; the match to TRBD1 covers 7 bases. From germline, CDR1 is SGDLS and CDR2 YYNGEE. Germline trimming cut 4 bases from V and 14 bases from J; bases unmatched to any gene: 3. The CDR3 length is 11 residues. CDR3 coding DNA: TGTGCCAGCAGCCCCGGGACAGCCCTCCACTTT. It translates to CASSPGTALHF.

The J gene is TRBJ2-1, the V gene TRBV5-6; tentatively, D is TRBD1 (5 bases). Germline assignment: CDR1 SGHDT and CDR2 YYEEEE. V was clipped by 7 bases and J by 6 bases, with 11 bases between them. The CDR3 totals 12 residues. The CDR3 DNA sequence: TGTGCCAGCCGGACAAAGGGCAATGAGCAGTTCTTC. This encodes CASRTKGNEQFF.

This rearrangement joins TRBV18 to TRBJ1-4; no reliable D call. The CDR3 has 16 amino acids. Trimming removed 2 bases from V and 8 bases from J, with 18 bases in between. Germline CDR1 KGHSH, CDR2 LQKENI. The CDR3 is CASSPTQAASGEKLFF. The CDR3 DNA follows: TGTGCCAGCTCACCAACCCAGGCAGCCTCGGGGGAAAAACTGTTTTTT.

The gene calls are TRBV28 and TRBJ1-1; D is undetermined. Trimming shortened V by 7 bases and J by 1 base, and 10 bases separated the two germline ends. The CDR3 has 13 amino acids. Germline CDR1 MDHEN, CDR2 SYDVKM. DNA for the CDR3: TGTGCCAGCATCCTCCCGGGGAACACTGAAGCTTTCTTT. Translating gives CASILPGNTEAFF.